The next 24 T cell receptor beta chains were all read from a single sample in a study of blood T cell repertoires in COVID-19. Data came from immunoSEQ multiplex PCR; TCRdb stores just in-frame clones and leaves some out. This table has around 81,000 clones, more than 80% appearing once. Material: peripheral blood. These receptors were taken from a human donor in a cohort sampled during active COVID-19.

The chain has TRBV9 and TRBJ2-1, with D maybe TRBD2 (5 bases). CDR3 length: 13 residues. The ends were cut back, 3 bases at V and 5 bases at J, with 9 bases in the middle. In germline, CDR1 is SGDLS, CDR2 YYNGEE. The CDR3 nucleotides read TGTGCCAGCAGCGAAGCGGACGACAATGAGCAGTTCTTC. Its protein is CASSEADDNEQFF.

The V call is TRBV4-1, the J call TRBJ2-1; TRBD2 matches at 8 bases. V lost 3 bases, J lost 3 bases, and 7 bases stayed unmatched. This CDR3 is 16 amino acids long. Per the germline V gene, CDR1 is MGHRA and CDR2 is YSYEKL. The CDR3 protein is CASSHGRGGFYNEQFF. The CDR3 nucleotides read TGCGCCAGCAGCCATGGTCGGGGGGGTTTCTACAATGAGCAGTTCTTC.

CDR3 sequence reads: CASRPILAGGAGELFF. CDR3 coding DNA: TGTGCCAGCAGGCCGATCCTAGCGGGGGGGGCTGGGGAGCTGTTTTTT. This rearrangement joins TRBV5-4 to TRBJ2-2; 12 bases are a match to TRBD2. In germline, CDR1 is SGHNT, CDR2 YYREEE (reference sequence). Germline trimming cut 5 bases from V and 8 bases from J; bases unmatched to any gene: 10. The CDR3 runs to 16 residues.

This clone was seen only a few times. The chain carries TRBV12-3 or TRBV12-4 and TRBJ1-6; the D is unclear. Trimming took off 3 bases at V and 7 bases at J, with 7 bases between the two ends. The length of the CDR3 is 13 residues. The CDR3 DNA reads TGTGCCAGCAGTTTGACTCTGAATTCACCCCTCCACTTT. Protein: CASSLTLNSPLHF.

CDR3 loop: CASSSTSGAGSEQFF. The CDR3 coding sequence is TGTGCCAGCAGCTCGACTAGCGGGGCAGGGAGTGAGCAGTTCTTC. This chain connects TRBV7-9 to TRBJ2-1, with 11 bases that match TRBD2. The CDR3 totals 15 residues. V trimming: 4 bases; J trimming: 9 bases; junction bases outside the gene matches: 8. Germline V lookup: CDR1 SEHNR, CDR2 FQNEAQ (reference sequence).

The J gene is TRBJ2-7, the V gene TRBV5-6, with TRBD1 matching over 8 bases. The CDR3 runs 14 residues. Per the germline V gene, CDR1 is SGHDT and CDR2 is YYEEEE. With V trimmed by 4 bases and J by 5 bases, 8 bases remained unmatched. CDR3 sequence (DNA): TGTGCCAGCAGCCGCGGACAGGGTCTAGACGAGCAGTACTTC. Amino acid sequence: CASSRGQGLDEQYF.

This chain connects TRBV6-1 to TRBJ2-7; 8 bases agree with TRBD1. Trimming at V came to 3 bases and at J to 3 bases, leaving 7 bases not matched to a gene. This CDR3 has 15 residues. CDR1 MNHNS and CDR2 SASEGT come from the germline V gene. The CDR3 DNA reads TGTGCCAGCAGTGAGCTCGGACAGGGAGGCTACGAGCAGTACTTC. Protein product: CASSELGQGGYEQYF.

The rearrangement links TRBV18 to TRBJ2-7; tentatively, D is TRBD1 (6 bases). V lost 2 bases and J 6 bases, leaving 20 bases between the germline ends. The CDR3 covers 16 residues. In germline, CDR1 is KGHSH, CDR2 LQKENI. CDR3 in DNA: TGTGCCAGCTCACCAGCAGTTCCAGGGGAGACGGGCGAGCAGTACTTC. Encoded protein: CASSPAVPGETGEQYF. Based on the CDR3 plus reference TRBV18 and TRBJ2-7, the full variable domain is NAGVMQNPRHLVRRRGQEARLRCSPMKGHSHVYWYRQLPEEGLKFMVYLQKENIIDESGMPKERFSAEFPKEGPSILRIQQVVRGDSAAYFCASSPAVPGETGEQYFGPGTRLTVT.

This clone was detected a few times. The chain has TRBV4-1 and TRBJ2-1, with D maybe TRBD2 (6 bases). V was clipped by 3 bases and J by 9 bases, with 15 bases between them. Germline-derived CDR1 and CDR2 are MGHRA and YSYEKL. The CDR3 spans 14 residues. The CDR3 spells CASSQAGTLGEQFF. CDR3 DNA sequence: TGCGCCAGCAGCCAGGCCGGGACTCTGGGTGAGCAGTTCTTC.

V and J are TRBV4-2 and TRBJ2-7, with a weak D call TRBD1 (6 bases). The CDR3 consists of 15 residues. Germline loops: CDR1 LGHNA, CDR2 YNFKEQ. Between the trimmed V and J ends, which lost 1 base and 7 bases, there was a span of 17 bases. The chain's CDR3 is CASSQGTAHLGEQYF. The CDR3 region has the DNA TGTGCCAGCAGCCAAGGGACAGCTCACCTTGGGGAGCAGTACTTC.

The chain links TRBV3-1 (or the pseudogene TRBV3-2) to TRBJ2-3; D might be TRBD1 (5 bases). The CDR3 runs to 15 residues. V lost 2 bases and J 2 bases, leaving 11 bases between the germline ends. CDR1 is LGHDT, CDR2 YNNKEL, per germline (reference sequence). The CDR3 DNA follows: TGTGCCAGCAGCCAAACACGACAGTACACAGATACGCAGTATTTT. Amino acid sequence: CASSQTRQYTDTQYF.

The V gene is TRBV9, the J gene TRBJ2-1; TRBD1 agrees at 11 bases. Germline CDR1 SGDLS, CDR2 YYNGEE. V shed 3 bases, J shed 3 bases, and the junction held 2 bases outside the gene matches. The CDR3 is 15 residues long. The CDR3, as DNA: TGTGCCAGCAGCGCGGGACAGGGGGACTACAATGAGCAGTTCTTC. Amino acids: CASSAGQGDYNEQFF.

For the CDR3, the DNA is TGCGCCAGCAGCTTGGAATCAGGGGGCTTCACCGGGGAGCTGTTTTTT. The encoded protein is CASSLESGGFTGELFF. V usage is TRBV5-1 and J usage is TRBJ2-2; 8 bases map to TRBD1. V was pared by 0 bases and J by 4 bases, with 5 bases of the junction left unmatched. This CDR3 contains 16 residues. The V gene's germline CDR1 is SGHRS and CDR2 YFSETQ.

The gene calls are TRBV7-8 and TRBJ1-1; 8 bases are a match to TRBD1. Germline CDR1 SGHVS, CDR2 FQNEAQ. The CDR3 has 15 amino acids. J was trimmed by 7 bases and V by 5 bases; bases with no gene match: 12. CDR3 sequence: CASSLIGQGGFEAFF. CDR3 DNA sequence: TGTGCCAGCAGCCTTATTGGACAGGGAGGTTTTGAAGCTTTCTTT.

This clone was observed once. The J gene is TRBJ2-7, the V gene TRBV5-1; no reliable D call. The CDR3 spans 13 residues. V was cut by 5 bases and J by 7 bases, with 16 bases left in between. CDR1 SGHRS and CDR2 YFSETQ come from the germline V gene. The chain's CDR3 is CASSFLEFGEQYF. The CDR3 DNA follows: TGCGCCAGCAGTTTTTTAGAATTCGGGGAGCAGTACTTC.

V and J are TRBV5-6 and TRBJ1-1; D perhaps matches TRBD1 (5 bases). The length of the CDR3 is 15 residues. Germline V gene sequence: CDR1 SGHDT, CDR2 YYEEEE. Trimming took 4 bases from V and 2 from J, leaving 15 bases between them. The CDR3 nucleotides read TGTGCCAGCAGCCTAAGACAGACAACTAACACTGAAGCTTTCTTT. This sequence encodes CASSLRQTTNTEAFF.

J is TRBJ1-3 and V is TRBV2, with D hard to call. The ends were cut back, 3 bases at V and 0 bases at J, with 6 bases in the middle. CDR3 size: 14 residues. From germline, CDR1 is SNHLY and CDR2 FYNNEI. Here the CDR3 reads CASSDEGSGNTIYF. The CDR3 nucleotides read TGTGCCAGCAGTGACGAGGGCTCTGGAAACACCATATATTTT.

The chain carries TRBV5-4 and TRBJ2-1, with 12 bases that match TRBD2. The CDR3 contains 17 residues. Per germline, CDR1 SGHNT and CDR2 YYREEE (reference sequence). The trim removed 2 bases at V and 4 bases at J, leaving 7 bases unmatched. As DNA, the CDR3 is TGTGCCAGCAGCTTCGCCCAACTAGCGGGGGGTTACAATGAGCAGTTCTTC. Amino acid sequence: CASSFAQLAGGYNEQFF.

The J gene is TRBJ2-7, the V gene TRBV7-9; possible D gene TRBD2, 7 bases. This CDR3 has 14 amino acids. Between the trimmed V and J ends, which lost 6 bases and 4 bases, there was a span of 16 bases. Germline CDR1 SEHNR, CDR2 FQNEAQ (reference sequence). The CDR3 here is CASSKTGGTYEQYF. CDR3 DNA: TGTGCCAGCAGTAAGACGGGGGGCACTTACGAGCAGTACTTC.

The rearrangement uses TRBV29-1 and TRBJ1-1; D perhaps matches TRBD1 (5 bases). The V gene lost 1 base and the J gene lost 2 bases, with 11 bases spanning the gap. This CDR3 is 14 amino acids long. The germline CDR1 and CDR2 sequences are SQVTM and ANQGSEA. The chain's CDR3 is CSVEGRGGNTEAFF. CDR3 coding DNA: TGCAGCGTTGAAGGGAGGGGCGGAAACACTGAAGCTTTCTTT.

V and J are TRBV19 and TRBJ2-7, with 7 bases lining up with TRBD1. In germline, CDR1 is LNHDA, CDR2 SQIVND (reference sequence). The CDR3 is 14 amino acids. V lost 3 bases, J lost 4 bases, and 6 bases stayed unmatched. CDR3 DNA: TGTGCCAGTAGTATCAGACAGGGTTTGTACGAGCAGTACTTC. This sequence encodes CASSIRQGLYEQYF.

This clone was seen only once. V is TRBV24-1 and J is TRBJ2-1; D is perhaps TRBD1 (6 bases). CDR1 and CDR2 from the germline V gene are KGHDR and SFDVKD. The length of the CDR3 is 18 residues. V lost 4 bases and J lost 0, with 18 bases in between. CDR3 amino acids: CATSDQDLGGISYNEQFF. For the CDR3, the DNA is TGTGCCACCAGTGACCAGGATCTAGGGGGTATCTCCTACAATGAGCAGTTCTTC.

This clone has just a few counts. The chain employs TRBV12-5 and TRBJ2-2; a weak D match, TRBD1 (5 bases). V shed 2 bases and J shed 2 bases, with 9 bases lying between them. This CDR3 has 15 amino acids. Germline CDR1 reads LGHNT; CDR2 reads FRNRAP. The CDR3 nucleotides read TGTGCTAGTGGTTTGTACAGGAAAAACACCGGGGAGCTGTTTTTT. Protein sequence: CASGLYRKNTGELFF.

The chain carries TRBV2 and TRBJ2-1; D possibly corresponds to TRBD2 (6 bases). The CDR3 runs 12 residues. The V gene lost 6 bases and the J gene lost 5 bases, with 8 bases spanning the gap. Germline assignment: CDR1 SNHLY and CDR2 FYNNEI. CDR3: CASRWTNNEQFF. The CDR3 DNA sequence: TGTGCCAGCAGGTGGACTAACAATGAGCAGTTCTTC.